This T cell receptor beta chain derives from a study of shared T cell receptors in the human thymus. The repertoire was sequenced with immunoSEQ multiplex PCR; TCRdb's copy has only in-frame clones and lacks some. Here the sample spans about 660,000 clones, more than 70% being singletons. CDR1 is MDHEN, CDR2 SYDVKM, per germline. V was trimmed by 4 bases and J by 4 bases, leaving 23 bases between them. The CDR3 loop spans 17 amino acids. The sample was also reused in another study, on human thymus T cells. That publication notes: Resections obtained during corrective heart surgery supplied the thymus tissue. Related research reported highly overlapping thymic repertoires among unrelated individuals.

The sequencing input was thymocytes. The receptor was derived from a boy younger than two with a congenital heart defect. This chain joins TRBV28 and TRBJ2-7, with a tentative D call TRBD2 (5 bases). The CDR3 nucleotides read TGTGCCAGCAGTTCCCGGAGGTTCTCGCTGTCACCATACGAGCAGTACTTC. Translating gives CASSSRRFSLSPYEQYF.